One and the same sample provided the 18 T cell receptor beta chains below, sequenced in a study of beta chain features in type 1 diabetes. The sequenced template was cDNA made from the entire isolated RNA. Generated by immunoSEQ multiplex PCR, the TCRdb table keeps only in-frame clones and is missing some. The sample contains about 320,000 clones, about 14% of which appear only once. The sequenced sample consisted of central memory CD4+ T cells from blood. Source of these receptors: a man younger than 45 in good health.

This clone was seen a handful of times. V usage is TRBV4-2 and J usage is TRBJ2-3; D is unclear. The CDR3 runs 14 residues. The germline V and J ends were trimmed by 4 bases and 3 bases, with 11 bases remaining between them. The V gene's germline CDR1 is LGHNA and CDR2 YNFKEQ. For the CDR3, the DNA is TGTGCCAGCAGCCGGGATCGATTTACAGATACGCAGTATTTT. It specifies CASSRDRFTDTQYF.

This clone was detected a few times. The chain joins TRBV2 to TRBJ2-7, with TRBD2 as a possible D gene (5 bases). Germline CDR1 and CDR2: SNHLY and FYNNEI. V lost 1 base to trimming and J lost 0 bases, with 10 bases between them. This CDR3 is 15 amino acids long. CDR3 region: CASSEDLASSYEQYV. In nucleotides, the CDR3 is TGTGCCAGCAGTGAAGATTTAGCGAGCTCCTACGAGCAGTACGTC.

J is TRBJ2-7 and V is TRBV7-7; D not certain. Germline V gene lookup returns CDR1 SSHAT and CDR2 FNYEAQ (reference sequence). This CDR3 spans 12 amino acids. DNA for the CDR3: TGTGCTAGCAGTCAACTGCTCTACGAGCAGTACGTC. It codes for CASSQLLYEQYV.

The rearrangement uses TRBV5-6 and TRBJ1-2, with D perhaps TRBD1 (6 bases). V lost 0 bases and J lost 7, with 13 bases in between. CDR1 is SGHDT, CDR2 YYEEEE, per germline. CDR3 size: 14 residues. The CDR3 sequence is CASSLVGRGGGYTF. DNA for the CDR3: TGTGCCAGCAGCTTGGTTGGCAGGGGAGGTGGCTACACCTTC. Full variable domain (outside the CDR3, taken from reference TRBV5-6 and TRBJ1-2): DAGVTQSPTHLIKTRGQQVTLRCSPKSGHDTVSWYQQALGQGPQFIFQYYEEEERQRGNFPDRFSGHQFPNYSSELNVNALLLGDSALYLCASSLVGRGGGYTFGSGTRLTVV.

This clone came up many times. V and J are TRBV6-1 and TRBJ2-6; possible D gene TRBD1, 6 bases. The CDR3 length is 15 residues. V dropped 5 bases and J dropped 2 bases, with 10 bases sitting between them. The germline gives CDR1 MNHNS, CDR2 SASEGT. CDR3 region: CASSSHRAGANVLTF. DNA of the CDR3: TGTGCCAGCAGTTCCCACAGGGCTGGGGCCAACGTCCTGACTTTC.

This clone was recorded a few times. The chain uses TRBV7-6 and TRBJ2-5, with D possibly being TRBD2 (5 bases). Trimming cost V 5 bases and J 5 bases, with 15 bases left between them. Germline V gene lookup returns CDR1 SGHVS and CDR2 FNYEAQ. This CDR3 has 14 residues. The CDR3, as DNA: TGTGCCAGCAGCCCTACTAGTATCGGGGAGACCCAGTACTTC. Translated: CASSPTSIGETQYF.

The chain links TRBV7-3 to TRBJ2-2; D uncertain. The germline CDR1 and CDR2 sequences are SGHTA and FQGTGA. Trimming cost V 6 bases and J 0 bases, with 5 bases left between them. The CDR3 totals 13 residues. CDR3 bases: TGTGCCAGCAGATCGGCGAACACCGGGGAGCTGTTTTTT. Its protein is CASRSANTGELFF. Using reference TRBV7-3 and TRBJ2-2 for the parts outside the CDR3, the full variable domain is GAGVSQTPSNKVTEKGKYVELRCDPISGHTALYWYRQSLGQGPEFLIYFQGTGAADDSGLPNDRFFAVRPEGSVSTLKIQRTERGDSAVYLCASRSANTGELFFGEGSRLTVL.

In this sample, this clone turned up a few times. The rearrangement links TRBV4-3 to TRBJ2-1; D perhaps matches TRBD2 (6 bases). V shed 0 bases and J shed 6 bases, with 21 bases lying between them. Germline V gives CDR1 LGHNA, CDR2 YSLEER. The CDR3 runs 18 residues. CDR3 in amino acids: CASSQDSMVRTTRNEQFF. The CDR3 DNA follows: TGCGCCAGCAGCCAAGACAGTATGGTCAGGACTACACGCAATGAGCAGTTCTTC.

The chain recombines TRBV9 with TRBJ2-1; D remains ambiguous. There are 13 residues in the CDR3. Germline CDR1 SGDLS, CDR2 YYNGEE. The V gene lost 0 bases and the J gene lost 10 bases, with 11 bases spanning the gap. As DNA, the CDR3 is TGTGCCAGCAGCGTAGTAGGAGCGTTAGAGCAGTTCTTC. As protein: CASSVVGALEQFF.

This sequence joins TRBV7-2 and TRBJ1-6; no firm D call. CDR1 SGHTA and CDR2 FQGNSA come from the germline V gene. The CDR3 is 14 amino acids. V was trimmed by 1 base and J by 3 bases, leaving 4 bases between them. The CDR3 DNA reads as TGTGCCAGCAGCTTAGGGCGCTATAATTCACCCCTCCACTTT. This sequence encodes CASSLGRYNSPLHF.

This clone was found a few times. Other DNA variants within this sample encode the same CDR3. DNA of the CDR3: TGTGCCAGCAGCGGGTCCTCTGGGGCCAACGTCCTGACTTTC. Translation: CASSGSSGANVLTF. The chain carries TRBV9 and TRBJ2-6; D remains ambiguous. Germline V CDR1 and CDR2: SGDLS, YYNGEE. The CDR3 extends over 14 amino acids. Trimming cost V 3 bases and J 0 bases, with 4 bases left between them.

At least ten counts were recorded for this clone. This chain uses TRBV9 with TRBJ1-2; D unresolved. Trimming removed 3 bases at V and 3 bases at J, with 3 bases between. Per germline, CDR1 SGDLS and CDR2 YYNGEE. The CDR3 is 11 amino acids. The CDR3 loop reads CASSADYGYTF. CDR3 sequence (DNA): TGTGCCAGCAGCGCCGACTATGGCTACACCTTC. Variable domain in full (rest from reference TRBV9 and TRBJ1-2): DSGVTQTPKHLITATGQRVTLRCSPRSGDLSVYWYQQSLDQGLQFLIQYYNGEERAKGNILERFSAQQFPDLHSELNLSSLELGDSALYFCASSADYGYTFGSGTRLTVV.

This clone has only a few counts. V and J are TRBV12-5 and TRBJ2-7; TRBD1 agrees at 9 bases. Germline CDR1 LGHNT, CDR2 FRNRAP. The CDR3 sequence is 13 residues long. Losses at the gene ends were 4 bases for V and 7 bases for J; bases not matched to a gene: 5. CDR3 amino acids: CASGSGQGLEQYF. As DNA, the CDR3 is TGTGCTAGTGGTTCGGGACAGGGCCTTGAGCAGTACTTC.

This chain links TRBV7-8 with TRBJ1-2; D unresolved. Germline-derived CDR1 and CDR2 are SGHVS and FQNEAQ. The V and J ends lost 5 bases and 5 bases respectively, with 21 bases between them. The CDR3 loop spans 16 amino acids. DNA for the CDR3: TGTGCCAGCAGCCCCCGGGCCGGAGGTATTCCGTATGGCTACACCTTC. Its protein product is CASSPRAGGIPYGYTF.

This clone was counted many times. The chain combines TRBV11-3 with TRBJ2-1; 10 nucleotides agree with TRBD2. The V gene end was trimmed by 0 bases and the J gene end by 0 bases; junction bases not matched to a gene: 11. The germline V gene encodes CDR1 SGHNT and CDR2 YENEEA. CDR3 size: 20 residues. Here the CDR3 DNA reads TGTGCCAGCAGCTTAGAGTCCAGCGGGAGGGCCGCAGTCTCCTACAATGAGCAGTTCTTC. It encodes CASSLESSGRAAVSYNEQFF. Looking up the rest from reference TRBV11-3 and TRBJ2-1 gives the full variable domain: EAGVVQSPRYKIIEKKQPVAFWCNPISGHNTLYWYLQNLGQGPELLIRYENEEAVDDSQLPKDRFSAERLKGVDSTLKIQPAELGDSAVYLCASSLESSGRAAVSYNEQFFGPGTRLTVL.

This clone occurred many times. The sample has other DNA sequences that encode this CDR3 too. The V gene is TRBV29-1, the J gene TRBJ2-5; D is uncertain. Trimming took 0 bases from V and 4 from J, leaving 3 bases between them. The CDR3 contains 11 residues. Germline V gives CDR1 SQVTM, CDR2 ANQGSEA. In DNA form, the CDR3 reads TGCAGCGTTGAAGATCTAGAGACCCAGTACTTC. Protein product: CSVEDLETQYF.

The sample holds a few counts of this clone. The chain uses TRBV6-1 and TRBJ2-1, with unresolved D. Per germline, CDR1 MNHNS and CDR2 SASEGT. This CDR3 has 14 residues. Trimming stripped 5 bases from V and 8 bases from J, with 16 bases between. CDR3 DNA sequence: TGTGCCAGCAGTTTATATGGTCCTAGGGATGAGCAGTTCTTC. Translating it yields CASSLYGPRDEQFF.

The J gene is TRBJ2-7, the V gene TRBV12-5; D is uncertain. Trimming took 4 bases from V and 3 from J, leaving 4 bases between them. Per the germline V gene, CDR1 is LGHNT and CDR2 is FRNRAP. CDR3 length equals 11 residues. The chain's CDR3 is CASGSGYEQYF. The CDR3 DNA is TGTGCTAGTGGTTCCGGCTACGAGCAGTACTTC.